The rows below give T cell receptor beta chains drawn from one sample of a study of early T cells in non-severe SARS-CoV-2 infection. TCRdb re-derived calls from the 5' RACE reads in MiXCR, one entry per CDR3 protein. This table has about 35,000 distinct CDR3 sequences, more than 4.5% appearing once. The sequences come from whole blood, collected at baseline. Every receptor here comes from an adult who was a healthcare worker with PCR-confirmed SARS-CoV-2 infection or an uninfected control (not recorded which). CDR3s include the opening cysteine and the closing phenylalanine or tryptophan. D genes are given only for firm matches. Size values are once, few and many counts, or a class for expanded clones, and some rows have none.

D,V,J,size,CDR3,DNA
-,TRBV20-1,TRBJ1-2,many,CSARDSLASYGYTF,TGCAGTGCTAGAGATTCCTTAGCTAGCTATGGCTACACCTTC
-,TRBV6-1,TRBJ2-7,many,CASSEAGGIYEQYF,TGTGCCAGCAGTGAAGCTGGGGGGATCTACGAGCAGTACTTC
-,TRBV27,TRBJ1-6,many,CASSSLGSPNSPLHF,TGTGCCAGCAGTAGCCTGGGCAGTCCAAATTCACCCCTCCACTTT
-,TRBV11-2,TRBJ2-5,many,CASSLDSGQGQGETQYF,TGTGCCAGCAGCTTAGATTCTGGGCAGGGGCAGGGAGAGACCCAGTACTTC
-,TRBV21-1,TRBJ2-5,many,CASSKGSNGTEETQYF,TGTGCCAGCAGCAAAGGGAGCAACGGGACAGAAGAGACCCAGTACTTC
-,TRBV6-2/TRBV6-3,TRBJ2-2,many,CASSYRLARNTGELFF,TGTGCCAGCAGTTACCGTCTAGCGAGGAACACCGGGGAGCTGTTTTTT
TRBD2,TRBV7-2,TRBJ2-3,many,CASSPGLAGIPSTDTQYF,TGTGCCAGCAGCCCTGGACTAGCGGGCATACCTAGCACAGATACGCAGTATTTT
-,TRBV5-4,TRBJ2-3,-,CASSPRKPGSTDTQYF,TGTGCCAGCAGCCCTAGAAAGCCAGGGAGCACAGATACGCAGTATTTT
-,TRBV5-1,TRBJ2-6,many,CASSLGSSGANVLTF,TGCGCCAGCAGCTTGGGAAGCTCTGGGGCCAACGTCCTGACTTTC
TRBD2,TRBV20-1,TRBJ2-7,few,CSAFAREGYEQYF,TGCAGTGCTTTCGCCAGGGAGGGTTACGAGCAGTACTTC
-,TRBV20-1,TRBJ1-6,-,CSASVGFNSPLHF,TGCAGTGCTAGCGTCGGTTTTAATTCACCCCTCCACTTT
-,TRBV11-3,TRBJ1-1,-,CASSPRTVGSNTEAFF,TGTGCCAGCAGCCCTAGGACGGTTGGTAGTAACACTGAAGCTTTCTTT
-,TRBV6-4,TRBJ1-1,medium-sized,CASSGYPNTEAFF,TGTGCCAGCAGTGGGTATCCGAACACTGAAGCTTTCTTT
-,TRBV20-1,TRBJ1-5,medium-sized,CSASGIYSNQPQHF,TGCAGTGCTAGCGGGATCTATAGCAATCAGCCCCAGCATTTT
-,TRBV20-1,TRBJ2-7,many,CSADHNRGGDEQYF,TGCAGTGCTGACCACAACAGGGGCGGGGACGAGCAGTACTTC
TRBD1,TRBV13,TRBJ1-1,many,CASSREGTGSEAFF,TGTGCCAGCAGCCGAGAAGGGACAGGATCTGAAGCTTTCTTT
TRBD1,TRBV7-2,TRBJ1-3,many,CASRPTGVFGNTIYF,TGTGCCAGCAGACCAACAGGGGTTTTCGGAAACACCATATATTTT
TRBD1,TRBV27,TRBJ1-2,few,CASRPDGTGRGYTF,TGTGCCAGCAGACCCGACGGGACAGGGAGGGGCTACACCTTC
-,TRBV24-1,TRBJ1-5,many,CATSDLRGNQPQHF,TGTGCCACCAGTGATTTGCGGGGTAATCAGCCCCAGCATTTT
-,TRBV18,TRBJ2-7,-,CASSPDPYEQYF,TGTGCCAGCTCACCCGACCCCTACGAGCAGTACTTC
-,TRBV2,TRBJ2-5,few,CASSEALPGVETQYF,TGTGCCAGCAGTGAAGCGCTTCCAGGGGTAGAGACCCAGTACTTC
TRBD1,TRBV7-9,TRBJ1-3,many,CASRSGRGRSGNTIYF,TGTGCCAGCCGGTCAGGCAGGGGGAGATCTGGAAACACCATATATTTT
-,TRBV5-8,TRBJ1-2,many,CASSLRPPGYGYTF,TGTGCCAGCAGCTTAAGGCCTCCTGGCTATGGCTACACCTTC
-,TRBV19,TRBJ2-6,many,CASSIIPVGSGANVLTF,TGTGCCAGTAGTATAATCCCCGTTGGCTCTGGGGCCAACGTCCTGACTTTC
-,TRBV7-8,TRBJ1-6,few,CASRTSSRVEAPLHF,TGTGCCAGCAGGACCTCGTCCAGGGTCGAAGCACCCCTCCACTTT
TRBD2,TRBV27,TRBJ2-4,many,CASSTVRTSGRTRQYF,TGTGCCAGCAGCACCGTCCGGACTAGCGGGAGAACGCGTCAGTACTTC
-,TRBV12-1,TRBJ2-3,many,CASSFWTAQERFLWDTQYF,TGTGCCAGCAGCTTTTGGACTGCACAAGAGAGGTTTTTGTGGGATACGCAGTATTTT
-,TRBV24-1,TRBJ2-1,many,CATSDPQAGDRYNEQFF,TGTGCCACCAGTGACCCGCAGGCCGGAGACAGGTACAATGAGCAGTTCTTC
-,TRBV5-1,TRBJ2-5,many,CASSLGAGRQETQYF,TGCGCCAGCAGCTTGGGTGCGGGACGCCAAGAGACCCAGTACTTC
-,TRBV5-1,TRBJ2-1,few,CASSPFPDNEQFF,TGCGCCAGCAGCCCCTTTCCGGACAATGAGCAGTTCTTC
-,TRBV28,TRBJ2-3,-,CASRGPTDTQYF,TGTGCCAGCAGGGGACCCACAGATACGCAGTATTTT
-,TRBV7-9,TRBJ2-2,once,CASIPPQLANTGELFF,TGTGCCAGCATCCCCCCCCAGCTAGCGAACACCGGGGAGCTGTTTTTT
TRBD1,TRBV20-1,TRBJ1-3,-,CSASRGREGNTIYF,TGCAGTGCTAGTAGGGGGCGCGAAGGAAACACCATATATTTT
-,TRBV12-3/TRBV12-4,TRBJ2-1,many,CASSAQYNEQFF,TGTGCCAGCAGTGCCCAATACAATGAGCAGTTCTTC
-,TRBV6-5,TRBJ2-1,many,CASSYTQGREQFF,TGTGCCAGCAGTTATACCCAGGGAAGGGAACAGTTCTTC
TRBD2,TRBV20-1,TRBJ2-7,many,CSARDPLAGGPWEQYF,TGCAGTGCTAGAGATCCCCTAGCGGGAGGGCCCTGGGAGCAGTACTTC
TRBD1,TRBV20-1,TRBJ1-4,many,CSAQPPGQGHEKLFF,TGCAGTGCCCAACCCCCGGGACAGGGACATGAAAAACTGTTTTTT
TRBD1,TRBV12-3/TRBV12-4,TRBJ1-5,-,CASSRQGARQPQHF,TGTGCCAGCAGTAGACAGGGGGCGCGACAGCCCCAGCATTTT
TRBD2,TRBV19,TRBJ2-2,many,CASSKVGASGRTGELFF,TGTGCCAGTAGTAAGGTGGGGGCTAGCGGGAGGACCGGGGAGCTGTTTTTT
TRBD2,TRBV15,TRBJ2-5,-,CATSTSSGTTTETQYF,TGTGCCACCAGCACCTCCTCCGGGACTACGACCGAGACCCAGTACTTC
-,TRBV9,TRBJ1-1,many,CASSVRHGPDAEAFF,TGTGCCAGCAGCGTCAGACACGGCCCGGACGCTGAAGCTTTCTTT
TRBD1,TRBV14,TRBJ2-5,many,CASSGQFIRGPETQYF,TGTGCCAGCAGCGGACAATTTATCAGGGGGCCGGAGACCCAGTACTTC
TRBD2,TRBV6-1,TRBJ2-1,many,CASSEEFGGRANEQFF,TGTGCCAGCAGTGAAGAATTTGGCGGGAGGGCTAATGAGCAGTTCTTC
TRBD2,TRBV6-5,TRBJ2-1,-,CACSYGAGGGYNEQFF,TGTGCCTGCAGTTACGGAGCGGGAGGAGGCTACAATGAGCAGTTCTTC
-,TRBV5-1,TRBJ2-7,many,CASSSASGQLYEQYF,TGCGCCAGCAGCTCCGCTTCAGGGCAACTCTACGAGCAGTACTTC
-,TRBV5-6,TRBJ2-2,many,CASSLRQGDTGELFF,TGTGCCAGCAGCTTAAGGCAGGGCGACACCGGGGAGCTGTTTTTT
-,TRBV27,TRBJ1-2,many,CASSLSPGTYGYTF,TGTGCCAGCAGTTTATCGCCGGGGACCTATGGCTACACCTTC
TRBD1,TRBV12-3/TRBV12-4,TRBJ1-5,many,CASRKQGADNQPQHF,TGTGCCAGCAGGAAGCAGGGGGCGGACAATCAGCCCCAGCATTTT
-,TRBV18,TRBJ2-2,many,CASSQVPGELFF,TGTGCCAGCTCACAGGTGCCCGGGGAGCTGTTTTTT
-,TRBV4-3,TRBJ1-1,many,CASSQFPGQGEAFF,TGCGCCAGCAGCCAATTTCCCGGACAAGGAGAGGCTTTCTTT
TRBD1,TRBV6-2/TRBV6-3,TRBJ2-3,many,CASSGFSAQTGTLEDTQYF,TGTGCCAGCAGTGGTTTCTCGGCCCAGACAGGGACGTTGGAAGATACGCAGTATTTT
-,TRBV7-9,TRBJ1-2,many,CASSLGQAGYTF,TGTGCCAGCAGCTTAGGCCAGGCGGGCTACACCTTC
-,TRBV20-1,TRBJ2-7,many,CSALGTRGYEQYF,TGCAGTGCCCTGGGGACGAGAGGCTACGAGCAGTACTTC
TRBD2,TRBV5-3,TRBJ2-5,many,CARSSTSGRAQETQYF,TGTGCCAGAAGCTCAACTAGCGGGAGGGCCCAAGAGACCCAGTACTTC
TRBD2,TRBV6-2/TRBV6-3,TRBJ2-3,-,CASSASGGTDTQYF,TGTGCCAGCAGTGCTAGCGGGGGGACAGATACGCAGTATTTT